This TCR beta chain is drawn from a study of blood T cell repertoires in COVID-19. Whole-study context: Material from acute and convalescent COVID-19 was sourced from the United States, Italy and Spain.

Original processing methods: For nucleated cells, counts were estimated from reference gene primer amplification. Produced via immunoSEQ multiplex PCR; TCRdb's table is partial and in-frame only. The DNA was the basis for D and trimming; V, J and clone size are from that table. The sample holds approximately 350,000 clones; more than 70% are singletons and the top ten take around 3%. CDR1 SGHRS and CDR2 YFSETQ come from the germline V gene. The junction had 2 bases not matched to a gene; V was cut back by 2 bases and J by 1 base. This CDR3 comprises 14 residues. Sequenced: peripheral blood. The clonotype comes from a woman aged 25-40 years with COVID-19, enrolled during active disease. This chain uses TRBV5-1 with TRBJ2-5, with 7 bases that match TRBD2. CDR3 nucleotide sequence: TGCGCCAGCAGCTTCGGGGGGATCCAAGAGACCCAGTACTTC. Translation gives CASSFGGIQETQYF.